The 7 T cell receptor beta chains below come from one sample, sequenced in a study of T cell changes during pregnancy in multiple sclerosis. TCRdb's table, derived via immunoSEQ multiplex PCR, lists solely in-frame clones and lacks some. The sample holds 91,000 or so clones, about 92% seen once. Source: peripheral blood, taken after pregnancy. The receptors derive from a female donor with multiple sclerosis, enrolled in a pregnancy study.

V is TRBV4-3 and J is TRBJ2-7; 11 bases line up with TRBD2. Germline loops: CDR1 LGHNA, CDR2 YSLEER. V shed 4 bases and J 2 bases; nucleotides not matched to a gene: 10. CDR3 length: 17 residues. CDR3 in DNA: TGCGCCAGCAGCCGAGGACTAGCGGGTCCGCAACCCTACGAGCAGTACTTC. Amino acid sequence: CASSRGLAGPQPYEQYF.

The J gene is TRBJ2-5, the V gene TRBV18; TRBD1 agrees at 10 bases. The germline gives CDR1 KGHSH, CDR2 LQKENI. The CDR3 loop spans 15 amino acids. V shed 3 bases, J shed 4 bases, and the junction held 5 bases outside the gene matches. The CDR3 is CASSPFGTGVETQYF. DNA of the CDR3: TGTGCCAGCTCACCCTTCGGGACAGGGGTAGAGACCCAGTACTTC.

This clone was observed once. The chain combines TRBV6-5 with TRBJ1-2, with D perhaps matching TRBD1 (6 bases). Trimming removed 1 base at V and 4 bases at J, with 13 bases between. Germline CDR1 is MNHEY and CDR2 is SVGAGI. CDR3 length: 15 amino acids. CDR3 nucleotide sequence: TGTGCCAGCAGTTACTTCGCAGGGGCGGGCTATGGCTACACCTTC. Translation gives CASSYFAGAGYGYTF.

This sequence joins TRBV10-3 and TRBJ2-1; 8 bases align to TRBD2. Germline V gene sequence: CDR1 ENHRY, CDR2 SYGVKD. The V and J ends lost 2 bases and 6 bases, in that order; junction bases with no gene match: 3. The CDR3 spans 14 residues. This CDR3 is CAISEPGTSNEQFF. CDR3 nucleotides: TGTGCCATCAGTGAGCCCGGGACTAGCAATGAGCAGTTCTTC.

This chain connects TRBV11-3 to TRBJ2-1, with 7 bases lining up with TRBD1. The CDR3 is made up of 13 amino acids. V lost 1 base, J lost 10 bases, and 4 bases stayed unmatched. CDR1 and CDR2 (germline): SGHNT, YENEEA. CDR3 region: CASSLAQDREQFF. The CDR3 nucleotides read TGTGCCAGCAGCTTAGCCCAGGACAGGGAGCAGTTCTTC.

The chain recombines TRBV18 with TRBJ1-6; maybe TRBD1 (6 bases). The CDR3 contains 14 residues. The V end was cut by 5 bases, the J end by 10 bases, with 15 bases between. Germline CDR1 reads KGHSH; CDR2 reads LQKENI. The CDR3 loop is CASSNREVSSPLHF. The CDR3 nucleotides are TGTGCCAGCTCAAACAGGGAAGTCAGCTCACCCCTCCACTTT.

The chain carries TRBV30 and TRBJ2-7; 7 bases agree with TRBD1. In germline, CDR1 is GTSNPN, CDR2 SVGIG (reference sequence). The CDR3 is 14 amino acids. With 2 bases clipped from V and 1 base from J, the junction kept 5 bases outside the gene matches. CDR3 residues: CAWSLQGPSYEQYF. CDR3 nucleotide sequence: TGTGCCTGGAGTTTACAGGGGCCTTCCTACGAGCAGTACTTC.